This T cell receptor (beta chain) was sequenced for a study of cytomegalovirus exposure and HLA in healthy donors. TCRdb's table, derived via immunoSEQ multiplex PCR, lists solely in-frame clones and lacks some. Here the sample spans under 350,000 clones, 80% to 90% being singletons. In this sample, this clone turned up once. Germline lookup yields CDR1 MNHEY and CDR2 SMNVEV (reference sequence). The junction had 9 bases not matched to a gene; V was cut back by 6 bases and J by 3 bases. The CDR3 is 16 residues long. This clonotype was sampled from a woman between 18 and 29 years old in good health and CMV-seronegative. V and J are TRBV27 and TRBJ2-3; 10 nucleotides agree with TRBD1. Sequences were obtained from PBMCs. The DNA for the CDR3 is TGTGCCAGCAGGGCCGGGGACAGGGGAGTAACAGATACGCAGTATTTT. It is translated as CASRAGDRGVTDTQYF.